These T cell receptor beta chains were read from a single sample in a study of CD8 T cells in Susac syndrome. TCRdb processed the immunoSEQ multiplex PCR reads anew with MiXCR; each CDR3 protein has one entry. The table shows 92,000 or so distinct CDR3 sequences, with approximately 96% occurring only once. The sample was CD8+ T cells from PBMCs. Receptors originate from a human donor with Susac syndrome. The CDR3 runs from the conserved cysteine through the conserved F or W. The order of the fields is CDR3 protein, CDR3 DNA, J gene, V gene, clone size, D gene. The D gene is left open where the match is weak. The size of a clone is reported for some rows only, either as once, few or many, or as a class for expanded clones.

CATSRDKFNEQFF | TGTGCCACCAGCAGAGATAAGTTCAATGAGCAGTTCTTC | TRBJ2-1 | TRBV15 | - | -
CASSHGGAEAFF | TGCGCCAGCAGCCATGGGGGGGCTGAAGCTTTCTTT | TRBJ1-1 | TRBV4-3 | - | -
CASSLRTYEQYF | TGTGCCAGCAGCCTACGGACCTACGAGCAGTACTTC | TRBJ2-7 | TRBV6-2/TRBV6-3 | - | -
CASSRGGGGGQTEAFF | TGTGCCAGCAGCCGGGGGGGAGGGGGCGGGCAGACTGAAGCTTTCTTT | TRBJ1-1 | TRBV5-6 | - | TRBD1
CASSARVNQPQHF | TGTGCCAGCAGCGCCAGGGTGAACCAGCCCCAGCATTTT | TRBJ1-5 | TRBV7-2 | - | -
CATSRVEAGRHYTF | TGTGCCACCAGCAGAGTGGAAGCTGGGAGACACTACACCTTC | TRBJ1-2 | TRBV15 | - | -
CSAHRGTGNQPQHF | TGCAGTGCTCACAGGGGCACGGGCAATCAGCCCCAGCATTTT | TRBJ1-5 | TRBV20-1 | - | TRBD1
CSALQGMNTEAFF | TGCAGTGCTTTACAGGGAATGAACACTGAAGCTTTCTTT | TRBJ1-1 | TRBV20-1 | - | -
CASSVAFQETQYF | TGTGCCAGCAGTGTAGCTTTCCAAGAGACCCAGTACTTC | TRBJ2-5 | TRBV2 | - | -
CASSNRTVANYGYTF | TGTGCCAGCAGCAACCGGACAGTAGCTAACTATGGCTACACCTTC | TRBJ1-2 | TRBV7-9 | - | -
CASSADGGPLHF | TGTGCCAGCTCAGCAGACGGAGGACCCCTCCACTTT | TRBJ1-6 | TRBV18 | - | -
CASSQASGTDTQYF | TGCGCCAGCAGCCAAGCAAGCGGCACAGATACGCAGTATTTT | TRBJ2-3 | TRBV4-3 | - | -
CASSQGPGHMVTGELFF | TGCGCCAGCAGCCAAGGACCGGGACATATGGTCACCGGGGAGCTGTTTTTT | TRBJ2-2 | TRBV4-3 | - | -
CSARGGKTSSPNNEQFF | TGCAGTGCTAGGGGGGGAAAAACTTCATCACCCAACAATGAGCAGTTCTTC | TRBJ2-1 | TRBV20-1 | - | -
CASSLFNRPHNEQFF | TGTGCCAGCAGTTTATTCAACCGTCCCCACAATGAGCAGTTCTTC | TRBJ2-1 | TRBV28 | - | -
CASSQGTGLDTIYF | TGCGCCAGCAGCCAGGGGACAGGGCTGGACACCATATATTTT | TRBJ1-3 | TRBV4-3 | - | TRBD1
CASSAGLPGMGGYTF | TGCGCCAGCAGCGCTGGACTGCCGGGGATGGGTGGCTACACCTTC | TRBJ1-2 | TRBV5-1 | - | -
CSVRTVSYEQYF | TGCAGCGTTCGGACAGTGTCCTACGAGCAGTACTTC | TRBJ2-7 | TRBV29-1 | - | -
CAWSVREGTNYGYTF | TGTGCCTGGAGTGTACGTGAGGGGACTAACTATGGCTACACCTTC | TRBJ1-2 | TRBV30 | once | -
CASSQARPRTGSIYTDTQYF | TGTGCCAGCAGCCAAGCGAGGCCCCGGACAGGGAGCATTTACACAGATACGCAGTATTTT | TRBJ2-3 | TRBV14 | - | TRBD1
CATSDPDSSSNQPQHF | TGTGCCACCAGTGACCCGGACTCCAGTAGCAATCAGCCCCAGCATTTT | TRBJ1-5 | TRBV24-1 | - | -
CARGVNQPQHF | TGTGCCAGAGGGGTGAATCAGCCCCAGCATTTT | TRBJ1-5 | TRBV2 | - | -
CASTPGRRNEGTEAFF | TGTGCCAGCACCCCCGGCAGGCGAAACGAGGGCACTGAAGCTTTCTTT | TRBJ1-1 | TRBV11-2 | - | -
CASSLGAKYEQYF | TGTGCCAGCAGCTTAGGGGCAAAGTACGAGCAGTACTTC | TRBJ2-7 | TRBV13 | once | -
CTSSRYGAGGGDEQFF | TGCACCAGCAGCCGTTACGGCGCGGGGGGGGGTGATGAGCAGTTCTTC | TRBJ2-1 | TRBV1 | - | -
CASILGGAYNSPLHF | TGTGCCAGCATTCTGGGAGGGGCTTATAATTCACCCCTCCACTTT | TRBJ1-6 | TRBV12-3/TRBV12-4 | - | -
CSARPLITDTQYF | TGCAGTGCTAGACCGCTTATCACAGATACGCAGTATTTT | TRBJ2-3 | TRBV20-1 | once | -
CAWDSRREKLFF | TGTGCGTGGGACTCCCGCCGAGAAAAACTGTTTTTT | TRBJ1-4 | TRBV30 | - | -
CSARRTGTEARGYGYTF | TGCAGTGCTAGGAGGACCGGGACAGAAGCGAGAGGCTATGGCTACACCTTC | TRBJ1-2 | TRBV20-1 | - | TRBD1
CASSVGVAGKYNEQFF | TGTGCCAGCAGCGTAGGGGTAGCGGGGAAATACAATGAGCAGTTCTTC | TRBJ2-1 | TRBV9 | - | TRBD2
CSVPGEGGTGELFF | TGCAGCGTTCCAGGAGAGGGCGGTACCGGGGAGCTGTTTTTT | TRBJ2-2 | TRBV29-1 | - | -
CASSLQAVGLAGADVIQYF | TGTGCCAGCAGCCTCCAAGCGGTCGGACTAGCGGGGGCGGACGTTATTCAGTACTTC | TRBJ2-4 | TRBV3-1 | - | TRBD2
CASSPSVNEQFF | TGTGCCAGCAGCCCCTCGGTCAATGAGCAGTTCTTC | TRBJ2-1 | TRBV11-2 | - | -